Presented here are 9 T cell receptor beta chains from one specimen sequenced in a study of cytomegalovirus exposure and HLA in healthy donors (dated by TCRdb to the late 2010s). The receptor library was made with the immunoSEQ multiplex PCR assay. The multiplex PCR relied on a mix of 60 forward primers for TCR Vbeta segments and 13 reverse primers for TCR Jbeta segments. The table was pulled from immuneACCESS by TCRdb, which kept in-frame rearrangements only. Such tables lose some clones; where checked, under half of the loss comes from unresolved V genes, and the rest has no known cause. For this sample the table gives under 150,000 clones, of which about 80% were detected only once. The ten largest clones add up to 2% to 2.5% of the sample. Specimen: PBMCs. The receptors were sampled from a man in his thirties or forties in good health and CMV-seronegative.

With respect to this clone: The sample holds other DNA sequences that translate to the same CDR3. This chain joins TRBV6-5 and TRBJ1-1; 7 bases agree with TRBD1. Looked up from germline, CDR1 is MNHEY and CDR2 is SVGAGI. The CDR3 loop spans 13 amino acids. Trimming cost V 6 bases and J 4 bases; bases outside gene matches: 5. CDR3 sequence reads: CASSPNRGTEAFF. The CDR3 coding sequence is TGTGCCAGCAGCCCTAACAGGGGCACTGAAGCTTTCTTT.

The gene calls are TRBV5-1 and TRBJ1-5, with 7 bases aligning to TRBD1. CDR3 size: 15 residues. Germline CDR1 SGHRS, CDR2 YFSETQ. V lost 5 bases to trimming and J lost 0 bases; unmatched junction nucleotides: 5. The CDR3 here is CASSSGQASNQPQHF. The CDR3 nucleotides are TGCGCCAGCAGTTCCGGACAGGCTAGCAATCAGCCCCAGCATTTT.

The V call is TRBV5-1, the J call TRBJ2-7, with D perhaps TRBD2 (5 bases). The CDR3 is 14 amino acids. Between the trimmed V and J ends, which lost 0 bases and 3 bases, there was a span of 10 bases. Germline V gene lookup returns CDR1 SGHRS and CDR2 YFSETQ. CDR3 coding DNA: TGCGCCAGCAGCTTGGAGTCGGGGATCTACGAGCAGTACTTC. It codes for CASSLESGIYEQYF.

This chain connects TRBV28 to TRBJ1-5; D perhaps matches TRBD1 (6 bases). The CDR3 runs to 17 residues. Germline-derived CDR1 and CDR2 are MDHEN and SYDVKM. Trimming cost V 8 bases and J 3 bases, with 23 bases left between them. Here the CDR3 reads CASHRGGQLPYNQPQHF. The CDR3, as DNA: TGTGCCAGCCACCGAGGGGGACAACTACCATACAATCAGCCCCAGCATTTT.

The gene calls are TRBV2 and TRBJ1-2; no clear D. Germline V lookup: CDR1 SNHLY, CDR2 FYNNEI. This CDR3 has 11 amino acids. Deletions cut 3 bases from V and 7 bases from J, with 6 bases between. CDR3 residues: CASSEACGYTF. The CDR3 nucleotides are TGTGCCAGCAGTGAGGCTTGTGGCTACACCTTC. Variable domain in full (rest from reference TRBV2 and TRBJ1-2): EPEVTQTPSHQVTQMGQEVILRCVPISNHLYFYWYRQILGQKVEFLVSFYNNEISEKSEIFDDQFSVERPDGSNFTLKIRSTKLEDSAMYFCASSEACGYTFGSGTRLTVV.

The chain combines TRBV5-1 with TRBJ2-5; 8 nucleotides line up with TRBD1. Germline lookup yields CDR1 SGHRS and CDR2 YFSETQ. This CDR3 is built from 14 residues. The ends lost 3 bases at V and 3 bases at J; junction bases unmatched: 4. The CDR3: CASSSATGEETQYF. In DNA form, the CDR3 reads TGCGCCAGCAGCTCGGCGACAGGGGAAGAGACCCAGTACTTC.

J is TRBJ2-1 and V is TRBV7-2, with D perhaps matching TRBD1 (5 bases). Germline loops: CDR1 SGHTA, CDR2 FQGNSA. V lost 2 bases to trimming and J lost 6 bases, with 8 bases between them. This CDR3 has 13 amino acids. DNA of the CDR3: TGTGCCAGCAGCTTAAGCAGGGTCAATGAGCAGTTCTTC. It yields the protein CASSLSRVNEQFF.

This chain uses TRBV19 with TRBJ1-1; 9 positions agree with TRBD1. Germline CDR1 LNHDA, CDR2 SQIVND (reference sequence). The CDR3 runs to 14 residues. Trimming cost V 8 bases and J 4 bases; bases outside gene matches: 8. CDR3 DNA: TGTGCCAGTTCAGCCGAACAGGGGGCCACTGAAGCTTTCTTT. Translating gives CASSAEQGATEAFF. Together with reference TRBV19 and TRBJ1-1, the CDR3 gives the full variable domain: DGGITQSPKYLFRKEGQNVTLSCEQNLNHDAMYWYRQDPGQGLRLIYYSQIVNDFQKGDIAEGYSVSREKKESFPLTVTSAQKNPTAFYLCASSAEQGATEAFFGQGTRLTVV.

In its sample, this clone was seen once. The rearrangement joins TRBV13 to TRBJ2-3; 9 bases are a match to TRBD2. The V segment lost 10 bases and the J segment 1 base; nucleotides outside the gene matches: 12. Germline assignment: CDR1 PRHDT and CDR2 FYEKMQ (reference sequence). The CDR3 extends over 16 amino acids. For the CDR3, the DNA is TGTGCCACCCGAAGCGGGTCTAGCGGGGGCACAGATACGCAGTATTTT. It specifies CATRSGSSGGTDTQYF.